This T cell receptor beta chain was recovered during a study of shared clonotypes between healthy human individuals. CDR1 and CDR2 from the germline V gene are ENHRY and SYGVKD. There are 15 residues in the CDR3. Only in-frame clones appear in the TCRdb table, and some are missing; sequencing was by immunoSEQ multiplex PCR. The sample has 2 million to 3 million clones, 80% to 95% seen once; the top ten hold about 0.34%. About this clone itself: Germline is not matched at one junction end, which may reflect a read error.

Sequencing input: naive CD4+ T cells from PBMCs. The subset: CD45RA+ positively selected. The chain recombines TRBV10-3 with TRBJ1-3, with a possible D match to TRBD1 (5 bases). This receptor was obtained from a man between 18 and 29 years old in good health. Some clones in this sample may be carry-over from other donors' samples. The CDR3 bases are TGTGCCATCAGTGAGTTCGGGGGTAGTGGAAGCACCATATATTTT. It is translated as CAISEFGGSGSTIYF.